Here is one T cell receptor beta chain with its context. Which antigen it targets is not known. Within one base of it there is no much larger clone, and no base qualities were kept. The CDR3 goes from the cysteine to the phenylalanine over 15 residues. The entry retains the CDR3 DNA only, 45 bases that are in frame from base 1. V and J lose 1 base and 3 bases, and a span of 10 bases separates them. From the germline V gene, CDR1 is SGHDN and CDR2 is FVKESK. Whole blood was collected in K2EDTA tubes by collaborating institutions according to the institutions' own protocols. For TCRbeta analysis, collaborators shipped samples as frozen whole blood, isolated PBMCs, or DNA extracted from either of those sample types. This entry is derived from a study of blood T cell repertoires in COVID-19 (dated by TCRdb to about 2020). With regard to the full study: Samples from collaborators originated in the United States, Italy and Spain and spanned both the acute and convalescent phases of COVID-19. Where available, HLA class I and class II types were obtained from metadata supplied by the sample provider rather than from assay-based typing. Samples were obtained from the ongoing ImmuneRACE study (first 160 participants) and from 1,000 to 1,500 subjects provided by 6 global collaborators. The repertoires were made available in a free public database intended to serve as a resource for research on the immune response to SARS-CoV-2. Nearly every sample came with metadata listing a de-identified subject ID, COVID-19 status, age in years and sex. The material from the prospective study consisted of cDNA or gDNA derived from T cells, B-cell-depleted T cells, or PBMCs. The dataset comprised deeply sampled blood TCRbeta repertoires from subjects exposed to, actively infected with, or recovered from COVID-19. Overall study outcomes, separate from this receptor: The amount of clinical and demographic metadata varied by source and participant and was provided uncurated.

TCRbeta CDR3 regions were amplified from genomic DNA by means of the immunoSEQ Assay, a bias-controlled multiplex PCR. Per the authors' processing: Nucleated cell counts per sample were estimated from amplification of reference gene primers within the assay. Sequence reads were collapsed and filtered to measure the absolute abundance of every unique TCRbeta CDR3 rearrangement. For each sample, productive Simpson clonality was calculated by taking the square root of Simpson's diversity index across productive rearrangements. TCRdb obtained this table from immuneACCESS and retained in-frame rearrangements with V and J assigned. These tables miss some clones; where compared with another copy, unresolved V genes account for less than half of the shortfall, and the remainder is unexplained. V and J calls plus clone size are reproduced from that table; the DNA served to infer D and trimming. Counted in this sample were under 300,000 clones; nearly 90% of them appeared once. Clones ranked in the top ten supply about 0.74% of the sample.

Material: peripheral blood. Recombination joined TRBV14 with TRBJ1-5; TRBD1 is a possible D gene, resting on 5 matching bases. The sequence derives from a woman in her twenties or thirties with acute or convalescent COVID-19. The CDR3 region has the sequence CASSQVTATNQPQHF. In nucleotides, the sequence is TGTGCCAGCAGCCAAGTGACAGCTACCAATCAGCCCCAGCATTTT. Supplemented by the reference TRBV14 and TRBJ1-5 proteins around the CDR3, the complete variable domain is EAGVTQFPSHSVIEKGQTVTLRCDPISGHDNLYWYRRVMGKEIKFLLHFVKESKQDESGMPNNRFLAERTGGTYSTLKVQPAELEDSGVYFCASSQVTATNQPQHFGDGTRLSIL.